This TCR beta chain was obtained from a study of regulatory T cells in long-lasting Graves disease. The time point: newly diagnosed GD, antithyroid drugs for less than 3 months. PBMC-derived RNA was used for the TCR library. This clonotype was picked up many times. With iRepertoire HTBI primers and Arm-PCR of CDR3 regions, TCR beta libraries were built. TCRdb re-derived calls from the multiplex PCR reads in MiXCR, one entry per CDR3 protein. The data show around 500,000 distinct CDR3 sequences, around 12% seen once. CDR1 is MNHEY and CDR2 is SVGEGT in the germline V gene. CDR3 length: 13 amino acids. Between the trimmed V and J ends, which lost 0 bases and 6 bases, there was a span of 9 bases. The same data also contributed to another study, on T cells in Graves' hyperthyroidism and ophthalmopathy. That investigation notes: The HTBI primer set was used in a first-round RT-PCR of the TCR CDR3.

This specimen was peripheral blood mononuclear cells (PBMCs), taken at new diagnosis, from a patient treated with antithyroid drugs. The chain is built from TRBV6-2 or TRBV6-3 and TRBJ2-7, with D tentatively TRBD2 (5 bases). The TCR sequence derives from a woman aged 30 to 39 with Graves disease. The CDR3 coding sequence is TGTGCCAGCAGTTACTCGAAGAGGGCCGAGCAGTACTTC. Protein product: CASSYSKRAEQYF.